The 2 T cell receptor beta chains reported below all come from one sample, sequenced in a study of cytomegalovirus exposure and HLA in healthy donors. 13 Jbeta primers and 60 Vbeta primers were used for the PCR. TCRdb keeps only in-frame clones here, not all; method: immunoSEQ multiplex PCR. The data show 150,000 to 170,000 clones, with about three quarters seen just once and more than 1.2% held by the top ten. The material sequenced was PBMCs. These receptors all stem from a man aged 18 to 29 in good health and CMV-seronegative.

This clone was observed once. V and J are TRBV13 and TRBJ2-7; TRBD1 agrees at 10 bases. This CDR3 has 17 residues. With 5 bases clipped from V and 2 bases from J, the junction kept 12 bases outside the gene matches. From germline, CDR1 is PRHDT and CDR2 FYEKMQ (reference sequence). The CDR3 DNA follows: TGTGCCAGCAGCCCACAGGGACAGGGGTTGATTACCTACGAGCAGTACTTC. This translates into CASSPQGQGLITYEQYF.

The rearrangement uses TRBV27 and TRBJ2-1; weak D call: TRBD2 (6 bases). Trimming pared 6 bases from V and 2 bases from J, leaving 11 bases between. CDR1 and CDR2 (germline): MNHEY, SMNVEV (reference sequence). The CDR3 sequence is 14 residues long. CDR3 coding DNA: TGTGCCAGCAGCCCGGGAGTGACCTACAATGAGCAGTTCTTC. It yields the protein CASSPGVTYNEQFF.